The rows below give T cell receptor beta chains drawn from one sample of a study of siplizumab effects on memory and regulatory T cells. This table comes from immunoSEQ multiplex PCR, and its TCRdb copy is limited to in-frame clones, with some not included. The table shows fewer than 9,500 clones, with almost 70% occurring only once. Sequences were obtained from effector memory CD8+ T cells sorted from blood. Every receptor here comes from a human donor in good health. The CDR3 runs from the conserved cysteine through the conserved F or W. Not every row has a clone size; where given, it reads once, few, many or a size class.

j_gene	v_gene	abundance	CDR3aa
TRBJ2-7	TRBV6-6	-	CASSYSGQNYEQYF
TRBJ2-7	TRBV11-3	-	CASSPWTGAKYEQYF
TRBJ2-1	TRBV27	-	CASSSGTGMNEQFF
TRBJ2-1	TRBV4-2	few	CASSQDQLSSYNEQFF
TRBJ1-1	TRBV7-9	-	CASSAQVGGAEAFF
TRBJ1-1	TRBV6-1	-	CATKLADTEAFF
TRBJ2-3	TRBV6-4	-	CASSDGLAGDVDTQYF
TRBJ1-1	TRBV29-1	-	CSVRTGENTEAFF
TRBJ2-3	TRBV6-5	-	CASSWVYTDTQYF
TRBJ1-2	TRBV28	-	CASSQPNYGYTF
TRBJ2-1	TRBV9	-	CASSAGLGSSNEQFF
TRBJ2-1	TRBV29-1	-	CSVGHPTGYNEQFF
TRBJ1-1	TRBV7-3	-	CASSQNQGNTEAFF
TRBJ2-7	TRBV2	few	CASSLGRSSYEQYF
TRBJ2-5	TRBV18	-	CASSPPRDSQETQYF
TRBJ1-2	TRBV5-6	-	CASSMVGSVRNGYTF
TRBJ2-1	TRBV7-3	medium-sized	CASSRHQGAMDQFF
TRBJ2-7	TRBV2	-	CASSHNTHRRDGDYEQYF
TRBJ1-1	TRBV10-1	-	CASSETTNSEAFF
TRBJ2-4	TRBV5-4	-	CASSLASDSPSKNIQYF
TRBJ2-5	TRBV6-1	-	CASRGTGEVETQYF
TRBJ1-1	TRBV20-1	medium-sized	CSVSRDTEAFF
TRBJ2-7	TRBV18	-	CASSPGQSYEQYF
TRBJ1-2	TRBV7-9	-	CASSDRIYGYTF
TRBJ2-7	TRBV5-1	-	CASRGDKIYEQYF
TRBJ2-3	TRBV10-1	-	CATRLAWGSVTQYF
TRBJ2-7	TRBV13	-	CASSLGQGTVEQYF
TRBJ2-7	TRBV7-9	once	CASSFLAPAYEQYF
TRBJ1-2	TRBV29-1	-	CSIIQGYYGYTF
TRBJ2-3	TRBV6-1	-	CASSDRFEDTQYF
TRBJ2-1	TRBV6-6	-	CASSPRDEAYNEQFF
TRBJ2-5	TRBV29-1	-	CSVARAQGLETQYF
TRBJ2-7	TRBV7-8	-	CASSFYSSYEQYF
TRBJ2-7	TRBV6-1	few	CASSESEGPAYEQYF
TRBJ2-7	TRBV11-3	-	CASSAGRTGEQYF
TRBJ1-2	TRBV5-6	-	CASSFEDGYTF
TRBJ2-7	TRBV5-3	-	CASGPEPGQGYEQYF
TRBJ1-6	TRBV21-1	-	CASSPGGSPLHF
TRBJ2-1	TRBV6-1	-	CAIVAPLYNEQFF
TRBJ1-2	TRBV5-5	once	CASSLVGYGYTF
TRBJ2-1	TRBV6-1	-	CASSYGREQFF
TRBJ1-4	TRBV11-2	-	CASSLGTGFLELFF
TRBJ2-3	TRBV9	once	CASSVWGDTQYF
TRBJ2-2	TRBV9	-	CASEGSGTGELFF
TRBJ2-5	TRBV6-5	-	CASNNRLAGAETQYF